These 21 T cell receptor beta chains were all obtained from the same sample, sequenced in a study of cytomegalovirus exposure and HLA in healthy donors. Only in-frame clones appear in the TCRdb table, and some are missing; sequencing was by immunoSEQ multiplex PCR. The sample carries about 160,000 clones, approximately 89% recorded once. The sequencing input was PBMCs. These receptors originate from a woman under 30 in good health and CMV-seropositive.

V and J are TRBV9 and TRBJ2-2, with D possibly TRBD2 on 5 matching bases. Per germline, CDR1 SGDLS and CDR2 YYNGEE. The CDR3 contains 13 residues. Trimming took 1 base from V and 7 from J, leaving 8 bases between them. CDR3 DNA: TGTGCCAGCAGCGTACGCCGGGGCGGGGAGCTGTTTTTT. Its translation: CASSVRRGGELFF.

The chain links TRBV15 to TRBJ1-1; possibly TRBD1 for D (6 bases). The V end was cut by 5 bases, the J end by 0 bases, with 10 bases between. The CDR3 loop spans 14 amino acids. Germline V gene data show CDR1 as LNHNV and CDR2 as YYDKDF (reference sequence). The CDR3 sequence is CATSGQIMNTEAFF. For the CDR3, the DNA is TGTGCCACCAGCGGACAGATTATGAACACTGAAGCTTTCTTT.

This clone was observed a few times. Here the CDR3 reads CASSTHRDRTNYGYTF. The DNA for the CDR3 is TGTGCCAGTAGTACCCACCGGGACAGGACTAACTATGGCTACACCTTC. The rearrangement joins TRBV19 to TRBJ1-2; 8 bases are a match to TRBD1. CDR3 length: 16 amino acids. Germline values: CDR1 LNHDA, CDR2 SQIVND (reference sequence). The J segment lost 0 bases and the V segment lost 4 bases, leaving 7 bases of the junction unmatched.

The rearrangement joins TRBV4-2 to TRBJ1-1; 8 nucleotides match TRBD1. The germline V gene has CDR1 LGHNA and CDR2 YNFKEQ. J gave up 0 bases and V 0 bases, and 12 bases lay outside the gene matches. The CDR3 loop spans 19 amino acids. The CDR3 is CASSQDVLVTGGMNTEAFF. CDR3 nucleotides: TGTGCCAGCAGCCAAGACGTGTTAGTCACAGGGGGGATGAACACTGAAGCTTTCTTT.

The V call is TRBV5-1, the J call TRBJ2-5; weak D call: TRBD1 (6 bases). The CDR3 length is 14 residues. With 0 bases removed from V and 10 bases from J, the gap between germline ends came to 16 bases. Germline lookup yields CDR1 SGHRS and CDR2 YFSETQ. CDR3 region: CASSLVAGDVDQYF. The CDR3 DNA reads as TGCGCCAGCAGCTTGGTTGCAGGGGATGTGGACCAGTACTTC.

V is TRBV10-3 and J is TRBJ2-5, with D possibly being TRBD2 (6 bases). V lost 0 bases, J lost 2 bases, and 7 bases lay in between. Germline V gives CDR1 ENHRY, CDR2 SYGVKD. The CDR3 is made up of 14 amino acids. CDR3 nucleotides: TGTGCCATCAGTGAGTCGGGGGGACAAGAGACCCAGTACTTC. This sequence encodes CAISESGGQETQYF.

The rearrangement links TRBV7-3 to TRBJ1-2; tentatively, D is TRBD1 (5 bases). Germline V CDR1 and CDR2: SGHTA, FQGTGA. The CDR3 extends over 13 amino acids. Trimming cost V 2 bases and J 6 bases, with 10 bases left between them. The CDR3 spells CASSLGAGHGYTF. Written as DNA, the CDR3 is TGTGCCAGCAGCTTAGGGGCAGGTCATGGCTACACCTTC.

The CDR3 DNA is TGTGCCAGCAGCCCAATCCTAGCGAATACGCAGTATTTT. It codes for CASSPILANTQYF. This chain links TRBV7-9 with TRBJ2-3, with a possible D match to TRBD2 (6 bases). Trimming removed 5 bases from V and 7 bases from J, with 13 bases in between. Germline V CDR1 and CDR2: SEHNR, FQNEAQ (reference sequence). The CDR3 totals 13 residues.

This chain uses TRBV5-3 with TRBJ2-4, with a possible D match to TRBD2 (5 bases). TRBV5-3 is filed as an ORF, its function uncertain. CDR3 length: 14 residues. V lost 0 bases and J lost 1, with 5 bases in between. CDR3: CARSLAGAKNIQYF. DNA for the CDR3: TGTGCCAGAAGCTTGGCGGGGGCCAAAAACATTCAGTACTTC.

The chain has TRBV19 and TRBJ2-7, with D maybe TRBD1 (5 bases). In germline, CDR1 is LNHDA, CDR2 SQIVND (reference sequence). V gave up 9 bases and J gave up 0 bases, with 15 bases separating them. This CDR3 contains 14 residues. The CDR3 region is CASNKDRSSYEQYF. Here the CDR3 DNA reads TGTGCCAGCAACAAAGACAGAAGCTCCTACGAGCAGTACTTC.

The chain combines TRBV11-1 with TRBJ2-5; TRBD1 matches at 8 bases. This CDR3 comprises 15 residues. The J segment lost 5 bases and the V segment lost 6 bases, leaving 11 bases of the junction unmatched. Per the germline V gene, CDR1 is SGHAT and CDR2 is FQDESV (reference sequence). CDR3 residues: CASRGGQEVRETQYF. In nucleotides, the CDR3 is TGTGCCAGCAGGGGGGGACAGGAGGTCCGGGAGACCCAGTACTTC.

V and J are TRBV28 and TRBJ2-1; maybe TRBD1 (5 bases). Germline values: CDR1 MDHEN, CDR2 SYDVKM. V was clipped by 3 bases and J by 7 bases, with 7 bases between them. The CDR3 length is 12 residues. This CDR3 reads CASSLAGNEQFF. CDR3 sequence (DNA): TGTGCCAGCAGTTTGGCAGGGAATGAGCAGTTCTTC.

The rearrangement links TRBV7-8 to TRBJ2-1; 10 bases match TRBD1. CDR3 length equals 14 residues. Germline lookup yields CDR1 SGHVS and CDR2 FQNEAQ. Unmatched junction bases numbered 1, after V lost 0 bases and J lost 8 bases. CDR3 sequence reads: CASSLATGGDEQFF. As DNA, the CDR3 is TGTGCCAGCAGCTTAGCGACAGGGGGCGATGAGCAGTTCTTC.

The rearrangement uses TRBV30 and TRBJ2-3, with 7 bases that match TRBD2. Germline V gene data show CDR1 as GTSNPN and CDR2 as SVGIG (reference sequence). V trimming: 4 bases; J trimming: 3 bases; junction bases outside the gene matches: 7. The length of the CDR3 is 14 residues. The CDR3 DNA reads TGTGCCTGGACTGCGGGAGTTGTTACAGATACGCAGTATTTT. It yields the protein CAWTAGVVTDTQYF.

The V gene is TRBV20-1, the J gene TRBJ2-1; D is ambiguous. This CDR3 is 11 amino acids long. Germline assignment: CDR1 DFQATT and CDR2 SNEGSKA (reference sequence). V lost 5 bases and J lost 10, with 12 bases in between. CDR3 protein: CSAPRYGEQFF. As DNA, the CDR3 is TGCAGTGCTCCTAGGTACGGCGAGCAGTTCTTC.

The rearrangement joins TRBV5-1 to TRBJ2-7; possible D gene TRBD1, 6 bases. The germline gives CDR1 SGHRS, CDR2 YFSETQ. Trimming pared 5 bases from V and 9 bases from J, leaving 21 bases between. This CDR3 spans 14 amino acids. CDR3 nucleotide sequence: TGCGCCAGCAGACCCGGGACACCGACCGGAGGGCAGTACTTC. Residues: CASRPGTPTGGQYF. The entire variable domain, with the rest obtained from reference TRBV5-1 and TRBJ2-7, is as follows: KAGVTQTPRYLIKTRGQQVTLSCSPISGHRSVSWYQQTPGQGLQFLFEYFSETQRNKGNFPGRFSGRQFSNSRSEMNVSTLELGDSALYLCASRPGTPTGGQYFGPGTRLTVT.

This sequence joins TRBV10-1 and TRBJ2-6; D unresolved. The germline V gene has CDR1 WNHNN and CDR2 SYGVQD (reference sequence). Trimming removed 4 bases at V and 0 bases at J, with 7 bases between. This CDR3 contains 15 residues. The CDR3 reads CASSGGSSGANVLTF. CDR3 nucleotides: TGCGCCAGCAGTGGAGGTAGCTCTGGGGCCAACGTCCTGACTTTC.

This sequence joins TRBV5-6 and TRBJ2-5; a weak D match, TRBD2 (6 bases). The germline CDR1 and CDR2 sequences are SGHDT and YYEEEE. V was trimmed by 0 bases and J by 5 bases, leaving 17 bases between them. This CDR3 spans 16 amino acids. The CDR3 spells CASSLAGGMILETQYF. The CDR3 nucleotides are TGTGCCAGCAGCTTGGCCGGGGGAATGATTTTGGAGACCCAGTACTTC.

The V and J genes are TRBV7-9 and TRBJ2-7; D is possibly TRBD2 (5 bases). Trimming shortened V by 8 bases and J by 2 bases, and 13 bases separated the two germline ends. The CDR3 runs 13 residues. The germline V gene encodes CDR1 SEHNR and CDR2 FQNEAQ (reference sequence). DNA for the CDR3: TGTGCCAGCGCGCCAGGACTGACCTACGAGCAGTACTTC. As protein: CASAPGLTYEQYF.

The chain recombines TRBV28 with TRBJ1-1, with 9 positions matching TRBD1. Germline V lookup: CDR1 MDHEN, CDR2 SYDVKM. This CDR3 comprises 14 residues. J lost 5 bases, V lost 3 bases, and 4 bases had no gene match. For the CDR3, the DNA is TGTGCCAGCAGTTTGAGACAGGGGGGGACTGAAGCTTTCTTT. The encoded protein is CASSLRQGGTEAFF.

This clone was counted between two and nine times. The chain joins TRBV6-4 to TRBJ2-2; 7 bases are a match to TRBD2. The CDR3 is made up of 15 amino acids. The trim removed 6 bases at V and 3 bases at J, leaving 7 bases unmatched. Germline loops: CDR1 MRHNA, CDR2 SNTAGT. The CDR3 region is CASSPGGRDTGELFF. For the CDR3, the DNA is TGTGCCAGCAGCCCCGGGGGGAGAGACACCGGGGAGCTGTTTTTT.